Sequencing of this T cell receptor beta chain was carried out in a study of vaccination effects on CD4 cells after COVID-19 (dated by TCRdb to the early 2020s). Background on the whole study: Participants received two doses of either the BNT162b2 or the mRNA-1273 mRNA SARS-CoV-2 vaccine. In both COVID-19 convalescent patients and infection-naive vaccine recipients, the study compared SARS-CoV-2 spike-specific CD4+ TCR repertoires from before mRNA vaccination with those from after it. Cultures from other donors in the study were sequenced with the Oncomine TCR Beta short-read assay on an Illumina iSeq 100. Altogether, some 11 COVID-19 convalescent patients and several SARS-CoV-2-naive healthy vaccine recipients made up the full study.

Library preparation was by the immunoSEQ multiplex PCR assay. DNA from the CD4+ T cells that had been cultured and isolated underwent TCR beta CDR3 sequencing. On the authors' methods: Non-productive TCR sequences were removed and reads were trimmed to the CDR3 region, keeping CDR3s of at least 7 amino acids. Antigen-specific clonotypes were identified using the MANAFEST web app by comparison of expansion in peptide wells against reference cultures. Positive clones required FDR<0.05 expansion versus reference and all other wells, odds ratio above 5, and frequency above 0.1% in two replicate wells. A clonotype was called cross-reactive if it was significantly expanded both in SARS-CoV-2 spike wells and in at least one common cold coronavirus spike condition. Levenshtein distance calculated with the stringdist R package was used to assess CDR3 similarity, and unrooted trees were constructed with ape in R 3.6.1. Here the immuneACCESS table is served through TCRdb, limited to in-frame sequences with V and J called. Missing clones are a known gap in these copies; in checked studies unresolved V genes cover under half, and the rest lacks a known reason. For V, J and clone size, that table is used; D and trimming come from the DNA. For this sample there are about 34,000 clones; around 78% appear just once. Roughly 30% of the sample belongs to the ten largest clones.

The CDR1 and CDR2 encoded by the germline V gene are MGHRA and YSYEKL. The CDR3 goes from the cysteine to the phenylalanine over 18 residues. Just CDR3 DNA is preserved here, 54 bases in frame from base 1. Here V drops 0 bases and J drops 0 bases, and the junction holds 10 bases not matched to any gene. On this clone itself: Its antigen specificity is not known. Nothing much larger sits one base from this clone, and base qualities are not available.

Study-level results and caveats: Among healthy vaccine recipients, nearly all vaccine-induced clones were SARS-CoV-2 mono-reactive, and just 1 of 255 was cross-reactive with common cold coronaviruses. The study was limited by a small number of convalescent patients and lacked early post-infection timepoints. Marked clonal contraction was observed in both infection-induced and vaccine-induced clones at late post-vaccination timepoints, consistent with waning T cell responses.

In the ViraFEST assay, PBMC were stimulated with viral peptide pools, and antigen-specific CD4+ T cell clonotypes were then identified by expansion using TCR sequencing. After around 10 days of culture, CD4+ T cells were isolated with the EasySep CD4+ T cell isolation kit. The absence of prior SARS-CoV-2 infection in healthy vaccine recipients was confirmed by negative nucleocapsid antibodies before and after vaccination. Some 2 million PBMC per well were cultured with 9 to 10 ug/ml peptides in IMDM containing around 5.3% human AB serum, about 10 IU/ml IL-2 and gentamicin. Half of the culture medium was replaced with fresh IL-2-containing medium on days 3 and 7. Unless noted otherwise, every peptide stimulation condition was cultured in triplicate wells. PBMC were separated from whole blood using Ficoll-Paque Plus gradient centrifugation and were then either cryopreserved at -140C or used fresh. The overlapping peptide pools covered the spike proteins of SARS-CoV-2 and of the common cold coronaviruses HCoV-NL63, HCoV-OC43 and HCoV-229E. The QIAamp micro DNA kit was used to extract genomic DNA from the cultured CD4+ T cells.

Source: CD4+ T cells from PBMCs cultured with HCoV-OC43 spike peptides, taken before COVID-19 vaccination. The cell subset or site label on this specimen signifies: HCoV-OC43 spike overlapping peptide pool stimulation. The rearrangement combines TRBV4-1 with TRBJ1-2; 7 bases in between match TRBD1. The sequence came from a human donor who received a COVID-19 vaccine. The CDR3 region: CASSQEARTGQPNYGYTF. The DNA reads as follows: TGCGCCAGCAGCCAAGAGGCACGTACGGGACAGCCTAACTATGGCTACACCTTC.